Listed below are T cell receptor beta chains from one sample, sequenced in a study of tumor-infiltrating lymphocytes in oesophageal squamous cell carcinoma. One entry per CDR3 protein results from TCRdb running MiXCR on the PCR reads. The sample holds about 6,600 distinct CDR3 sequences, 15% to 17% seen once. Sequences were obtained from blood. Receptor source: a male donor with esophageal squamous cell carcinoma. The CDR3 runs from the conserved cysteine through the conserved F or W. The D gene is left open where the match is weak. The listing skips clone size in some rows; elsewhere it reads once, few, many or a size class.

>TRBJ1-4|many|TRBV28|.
TGTGCCAGCAGTTTACTTCCGGGGCCTAATGAAAAACTGTTTTTT
CASSLLPGPNEKLFF
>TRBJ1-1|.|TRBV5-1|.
TGCGCCAGCAGCCTTACTAACCCGACAGTGAACACTGAAGCTTTCTTT
CASSLTNPTVNTEAFF
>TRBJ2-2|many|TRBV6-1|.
TGTGCCAGCAGTCGCCGGGCCCGGGCCGGGGAGCTGTTTTTT
CASSRRARAGELFF
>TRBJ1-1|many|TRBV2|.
TGTGCCAGCATGTCCGACGGTCTATTAGCTGAAGCTTTCTTT
CASMSDGLLAEAFF
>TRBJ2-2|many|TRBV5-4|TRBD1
TGTGCCAGCAGCCGGGGACGGGACAGGGGAGGCGGGGAGCTGTTTTTT
CASSRGRDRGGGELFF
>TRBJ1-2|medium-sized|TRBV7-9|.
TGTGCCAGCAGCCTTTCTCTCCGGGACGCTAACTATGGCTACACCTTC
CASSLSLRDANYGYTF
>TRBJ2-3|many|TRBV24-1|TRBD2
TGTGCCACCAGTGATTTGTCTAGCGGGGTCACAGATACGCAGTATTTT
CATSDLSSGVTDTQYF
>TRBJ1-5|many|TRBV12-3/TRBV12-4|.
TGTGCCAGCAGTTCAACAGTTAGCAATCAGCCCCAGCATTTT
CASSSTVSNQPQHF
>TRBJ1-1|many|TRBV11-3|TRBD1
TGTGCCAGCACCCAAGCCAACAGGGGGCTAACTGAAGCTTTCTTT
CASTQANRGLTEAFF
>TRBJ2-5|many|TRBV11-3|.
TGTGCCAGCAGCCGTCCCCCCCGTAAAGAGACCCAGTACTTC
CASSRPPRKETQYF
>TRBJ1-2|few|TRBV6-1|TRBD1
TGTGCCAGCAGTTTTGACAGGGTCGGCTACACCTTC
CASSFDRVGYTF
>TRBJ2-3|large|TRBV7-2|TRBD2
TGTGCCAGCAGCTCCCCCCAGCGGGGGAATCCGACGCAGTATTTT
CASSSPQRGNPTQYF
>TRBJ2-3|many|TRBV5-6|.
TGTGCCAGCAGCTTGAAAGGTACAGATACGCAGTATTTT
CASSLKGTDTQYF
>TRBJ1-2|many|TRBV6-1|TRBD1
TGTGCCAGCAGACTCGGACCGGGACAGGTGCCGACTGGCTACACCTTC
CASRLGPGQVPTGYTF
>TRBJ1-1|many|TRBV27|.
TGTGCCAGCAGGATGAACACTGAAGCTTTCTTT
CASRMNTEAFF
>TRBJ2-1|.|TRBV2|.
TGTGCCAGCAGCGACGAATTATCCTACAATGAGCAGTTCTTC
CASSDELSYNEQFF
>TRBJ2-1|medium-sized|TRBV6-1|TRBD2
TGTGCCAGCAAACCTATAGCGGGGGGCAACAATGAGCAGTTCTTC
CASKPIAGGNNEQFF
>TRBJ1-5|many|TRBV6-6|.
TGTGCCAGCAGTTATTCAGGGATTGGGAATCAGCCCCAGCATTTT
CASSYSGIGNQPQHF
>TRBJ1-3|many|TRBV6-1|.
TGTGCCAGCAAGACTATACAGGGTTCTGGAAACACCATATATTTT
CASKTIQGSGNTIYF
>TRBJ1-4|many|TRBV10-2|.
TGCGCCAGCAGTGAGTGGGGGGAGGGAAATGAAAAACTGTTTTTT
CASSEWGEGNEKLFF
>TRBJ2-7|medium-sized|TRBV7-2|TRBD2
TGTGCCAGCAGCCCGGGGAGGGGTTCAGTCTACGAGCAGTACTTC
CASSPGRGSVYEQYF
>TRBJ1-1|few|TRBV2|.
TGTGCCAGCAGTGACCCAGGGAGGACTGAAGCTTTCTTT
CASSDPGRTEAFF
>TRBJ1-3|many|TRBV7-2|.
TGTGCCAGCAGCTTGGGCAGCTCTGGAAACACCATATATTTT
CASSLGSSGNTIYF
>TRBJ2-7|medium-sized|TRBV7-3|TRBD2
TGTGCCAGCAGCCGCCGGCCGGGGGGGCCTCGGAATGAGCAGTACTTC
CASSRRPGGPRNEQYF
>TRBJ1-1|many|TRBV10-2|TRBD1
TGCGCCAGCAGGACAGGGGACACTGAAGCTTTCTTT
CASRTGDTEAFF
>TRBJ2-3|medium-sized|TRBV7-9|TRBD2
TGTGCCAGCAGCCCCAGCCCCGGGACTAGCGGGGGTACAGATACGCAGTATTTT
CASSPSPGTSGGTDTQYF
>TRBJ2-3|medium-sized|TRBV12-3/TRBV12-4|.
TGTGCCAGCAGTTTTGGCAGGGGTGGAGATACGCAGTATTTT
CASSFGRGGDTQYF
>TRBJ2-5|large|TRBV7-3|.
TGTGCCAGCAGCTTAATCCCCCAAGAGACCCAGTACTTC
CASSLIPQETQYF
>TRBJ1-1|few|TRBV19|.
TGTGCCAGTAGTATAGATTCGGCAGGGTGGACTGAAGCTTTCTTT
CASSIDSAGWTEAFF
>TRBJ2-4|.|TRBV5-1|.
TGCGCCAGCAGCTTGTCGGCAGGGGATTCACCCCTCCACTTC
CASSLSAGDSPLHF
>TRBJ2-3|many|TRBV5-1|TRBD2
TGCGCCAGCAGTTTCCCCTCCGGCGGGGGGGCCGTAGATACGCAGTATTTT
CASSFPSGGGAVDTQYF
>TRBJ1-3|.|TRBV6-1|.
TGTGGCAGCAGCAATAACTGGAGCTCTGGAAACACCAAATATTTT
CGSSNNWSSGNTKYF
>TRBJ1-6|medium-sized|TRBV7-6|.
TGTGCCAGCAGCTTAGTCCGGCCGACGAGCTCCTATAATTCACCCCTCCACTTC
CASSLVRPTSSYNSPLHF
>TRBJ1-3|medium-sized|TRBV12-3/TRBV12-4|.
TGTGCCAGCAGTTATCCCGGGGGGCTGGCAGGAAACACCATATATTTT
CASSYPGGLAGNTIYF
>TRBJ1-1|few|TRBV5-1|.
TGCGCCAGCAAAGAAACGGGCACTGAAGCTTTCTTT
CASKETGTEAFF
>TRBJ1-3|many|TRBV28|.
TGTGCCAGCAGTCCCCAAGGTTTAGGGAAAATCTCTGGAAACACCATATATTTT
CASSPQGLGKISGNTIYF
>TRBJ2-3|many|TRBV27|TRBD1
TGTGCCAGCAGTTTGAGGGACAGATATTCACCCCTCCACTTC
CASSLRDRYSPLHF
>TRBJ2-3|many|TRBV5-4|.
TGTGCCAGCACCCTGAGAGGGTCCGAGAGGCAGTATTTT
CASTLRGSERQYF
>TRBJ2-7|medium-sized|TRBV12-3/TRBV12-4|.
TGTGCCAGCAGTAGCCCCCGGGGGACCCTAAGCTCCGAGCAGTACTTC
CASSSPRGTLSSEQYF
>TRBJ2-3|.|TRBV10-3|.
TGTGCCATCAGTGCTAACACCGGGGAGCTGTATTTT
CAISANTGELYF
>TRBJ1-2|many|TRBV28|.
TGTGCCAGCAGTTTGCGGTTTCATGGCTACACCTTC
CASSLRFHGYTF
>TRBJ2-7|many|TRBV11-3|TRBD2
TGTGCCAGCAGCTCCCCGGGGGGACCCTCGCCTTACGAGCAGTACTTC
CASSSPGGPSPYEQYF
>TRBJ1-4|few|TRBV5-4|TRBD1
TGTGCCAGCAGCCCCCAACAGGGGTCTAATGAAAAACTGTTTTTT
CASSPQQGSNEKLFF
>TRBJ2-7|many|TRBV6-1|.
TGTGCCAGCAGCCAAGCCCTTGACGAGCAGTACTTC
CASSQALDEQYF
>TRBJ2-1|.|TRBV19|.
TGTGCCAGTAAGGGAGAGACCCAGTTCTTC
CASKGETQFF
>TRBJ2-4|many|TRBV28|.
TGTGCCAGCAGAAGGGGATTAGCCAAAAACATTCAGTACTTC
CASRRGLAKNIQYF
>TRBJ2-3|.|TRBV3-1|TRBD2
TGTGCCAGCAGCCGGGGGGGGAGCACAGATACGCAGTATTTT
CASSRGGSTDTQYF